Below are 29 T cell receptor beta chains sequenced from a single sample in a study of T-cell reconstitution after alpha-beta-depleted transplantation in children. TCRbeta library preparation incorporated unique molecular identifiers. TCRdb redid the calling of the PCR reads with MiXCR, one entry per CDR3 protein. Among over 550,000 distinct CDR3 sequences listed, 8% to 11% were seen once. The sequencing here drew on PBMCs from the stem cell graft donor, taken from the stem cell graft. The source is a human donor who donated a stem cell graft to a child with acute myeloid leukemia.

The genes are TRBV20-1 and TRBJ1-3; possibly TRBD1 for D (5 bases). The CDR3 contains 14 residues. Trimming cost V 0 bases and J 3 bases, with 9 bases left between them. Germline V gene sequence: CDR1 DFQATT, CDR2 SNEGSKA (reference sequence). For the CDR3, the DNA is TGCAGTGCTAGAGATGCAGGGAGTGGAAACACCATATATTTT. Amino acid sequence: CSARDAGSGNTIYF.

The sample holds many counts of this clonotype. The gene calls are TRBV7-2 and TRBJ2-7, with a tentative D call TRBD1 (6 bases). V was pared by 5 bases and J by 6 bases, with 17 bases between. CDR1 and CDR2 from the germline V gene are SGHTA and FQGNSA. The CDR3 has 14 amino acids. In nucleotides, the CDR3 is TGTGCCAGCAGCGAAGGGCTCACCAGGGGCGAGCAGTACTTC. Its translation is CASSEGLTRGEQYF.

This clonotype was counted a few times. The V call is TRBV24-1, the J call TRBJ2-3; perhaps D is TRBD1 or TRBD2 (6 bases each). Germline loops: CDR1 KGHDR, CDR2 SFDVKD. V was clipped by 2 bases and J by 1 base, with 15 bases between them. This CDR3 comprises 17 residues. The CDR3 here is CATSDWGAAYGTDTQYF. As DNA, the CDR3 is TGTGCCACCAGTGATTGGGGGGCCGCCTATGGCACAGATACGCAGTATTTT.

This clonotype was observed many times. The chain carries TRBV29-1 and TRBJ1-5, with D perhaps TRBD1 (5 bases). Germline V gives CDR1 SQVTM, CDR2 ANQGSEA. Trimming stripped 2 bases from V and 3 bases from J, with 8 bases between. This CDR3 is 13 amino acids long. CDR3 DNA: TGCAGCGTTGAACAGGGTCCCAATCAGCCCCAGCATTTT. Protein: CSVEQGPNQPQHF.

This clonotype came up many times. V is TRBV19 and J is TRBJ2-1; 8 positions match TRBD2. CDR1 and CDR2 (germline): LNHDA, SQIVND (reference sequence). Unmatched junction bases numbered 3, after V lost 6 bases and J lost 2 bases. The CDR3 runs 14 residues. The chain's CDR3 is CASRVAGTYNEQFF. The CDR3 DNA is TGTGCCAGTAGGGTAGCGGGAACCTACAATGAGCAGTTCTTC.

This clonotype was found a few times. The chain recombines TRBV7-2 with TRBJ1-1; D not certain. V lost 0 bases and J lost 5, with 10 bases in between. Germline-derived CDR1 and CDR2 are SGHTA and FQGNSA. This CDR3 comprises 14 residues. DNA of the CDR3: TGTGCCAGCAGCTTAGCGCTTAAGGGTACTGAAGCTTTCTTT. It translates to CASSLALKGTEAFF.

About this clonotype: One end of the junction does not line up with germline, which may come from a read error. V gene TRBV7-7 combines with J gene TRBJ2-5; 9 positions agree with TRBD1. Per the germline V gene, CDR1 is SSHAT and CDR2 is FNYEAQ (reference sequence). The CDR3 covers 14 residues. The CDR3 protein is CASSLVTGGETQYF. The CDR3 bases are TGTGCTAGCAGCTTAGTGACAGGGGGAGAGACCCAGTACTTC.

This clonotype was seen only a few times. The gene calls are TRBV6-1 and TRBJ2-2; D is ambiguous. V lost 6 bases to trimming and J lost 2 bases, with 10 bases between them. This CDR3 spans 14 amino acids. Germline loops: CDR1 MNHNS, CDR2 SASEGT. For the CDR3, the DNA is TGTGCCAGCAGCAGAAAGGAAAACACCGGGGAGCTGTTTTTT. The encoded protein is CASSRKENTGELFF.

This clonotype was counted between two and nine times. The rearrangement links TRBV7-3 to TRBJ2-3, with D possibly being TRBD2 (5 bases). The CDR3 spans 14 residues. V was shortened by 5 bases and J by 5 bases, with 14 bases between the two germline ends. Germline-derived CDR1 and CDR2 are SGHTA and FQGTGA. This CDR3 reads CASSPPGSLDTQYF. CDR3 nucleotides: TGTGCCAGCAGCCCCCCGGGGTCCTTAGATACGCAGTATTTT.

The chain joins TRBV20-1 to TRBJ2-5; 10 positions agree with TRBD2. Trimming took 2 bases from V and 9 from J; bases not matched to a gene: 15. This CDR3 has 16 amino acids. Germline CDR1 is DFQATT and CDR2 is SNEGSKA (reference sequence). CDR3 region: CSARPRTSGLMSAQYF. The CDR3 DNA is TGCAGTGCTAGACCGCGGACTAGCGGACTGATGTCGGCCCAGTACTTC.

The chain links TRBV29-1 to TRBJ2-3, with 7 bases matching TRBD2. V gave up 4 bases and J gave up 6 bases; unmatched junction bases: 13. This CDR3 region has 15 residues. The germline V gene encodes CDR1 SQVTM and CDR2 ANQGSEA. The CDR3 sequence: CSVGAGAGVGDTQYF. The DNA of the CDR3 is TGCAGCGTTGGGGCTGGGGCGGGAGTCGGGGATACGCAGTATTTT.

The gene calls are TRBV12-3 or TRBV12-4 and TRBJ1-5; D perhaps matches TRBD1 (5 bases). The CDR3 covers 15 residues. V dropped 6 bases and J dropped 1 base, with 13 bases sitting between them. The CDR3 reads CASSWGRESNQPQHF. The DNA for the CDR3 is TGTGCCAGCAGCTGGGGCAGGGAGAGCAATCAGCCCCAGCATTTT.

The chain employs TRBV4-2 and TRBJ2-5, with 11 positions matching TRBD2. From germline, CDR1 is LGHNA and CDR2 YNFKEQ. V dropped 2 bases and J dropped 5; count of bases not matched to a gene: 10. The length of the CDR3 is 17 residues. CDR3 coding DNA: TGTGCCAGCAGCCAAAGGGCTCGACTAGCGGGGAGTGAGACCCAGTACTTC. The encoded protein is CASSQRARLAGSETQYF.

The V call is TRBV20-1, the J call TRBJ1-5; the D is unclear. The germline CDR1 and CDR2 sequences are DFQATT and SNEGSKA (reference sequence). CDR3 length: 13 residues. Trimming pared 2 bases from V and 4 bases from J, leaving 9 bases between. The CDR3 reads CSARQVWNQPQHF. CDR3 sequence (DNA): TGCAGTGCTAGACAGGTATGGAATCAGCCCCAGCATTTT.

Many counts were recorded for this clonotype. The rearrangement joins TRBV10-3 to TRBJ1-3; D ambiguous. Germline V gene lookup returns CDR1 ENHRY and CDR2 SYGVKD. Trimming stripped 1 base from V and 1 base from J, with 8 bases between. There are 15 residues in the CDR3. CDR3 DNA sequence: TGTGCCATCAGTGAGTGGGCGGTTTCTGGAAACACCATATATTTT. Translating gives CAISEWAVSGNTIYF.

Comments on this clonotype: A read error may explain this, as a much larger clone is one base away. The CDR3 spells CASSFTPGDEQFF. CDR3 nucleotide sequence: TGTGCCAGCAGCTTTACCCCAGGTGACGAGCAGTTCTTC. This chain links TRBV7-2 with TRBJ2-7, with D unclear. The J call may be in error: the DNA end matches TRBJ2-1 better. The germline CDR1 and CDR2 sequences are SGHTA and FQGNSA. This CDR3 is built from 13 residues.

The rearrangement uses TRBV7-2 and TRBJ1-4; the D gene is possibly TRBD1 (5 bases). The CDR3 spans 16 residues. Trimming left V 1 base short and J 8 bases short, with 17 bases between. CDR1 and CDR2 from the germline V gene are SGHTA and FQGNSA. The CDR3 DNA reads TGTGCCAGCAGCTTAGACGGGACGGCCGCTCGGGAAAAACTGTTTTTT. Residues: CASSLDGTAAREKLFF.

The chain recombines TRBV7-9 with TRBJ2-1, with no clear D. CDR1 is SEHNR, CDR2 FQNEAQ, per germline (reference sequence). V lost 1 base to trimming and J lost 3 bases, with 7 bases between them. The CDR3 spans 14 residues. In DNA form, the CDR3 reads TGTGCCAGCAGCTTAGAGTCTCGCTACAATGAGCAGTTCTTC. This sequence encodes CASSLESRYNEQFF.

The genes are TRBV7-3 and TRBJ2-3, with TRBD2 as a possible D gene (5 bases). Per germline, CDR1 SGHTA and CDR2 FQGTGA. This CDR3 is built from 13 residues. The V and J ends lost 9 bases and 0 bases respectively, with 10 bases between them. CDR3 in amino acids: CASKLASTDTQYF. CDR3 sequence (DNA): TGTGCCAGTAAATTAGCGAGCACAGATACGCAGTATTTT. Together with reference TRBV7-3 and TRBJ2-3, the CDR3 gives the full variable domain: GAGVSQTPSNKVTEKGKYVELRCDPISGHTALYWYRQSLGQGPEFLIYFQGTGAADDSGLPNDRFFAVRPEGSVSTLKIQRTERGDSAVYLCASKLASTDTQYFGPGTRLTVL.

This clonotype was counted at least ten times. The rearrangement joins TRBV28 to TRBJ2-1, with D tentatively TRBD1 (6 bases). The germline gives CDR1 MDHEN, CDR2 SYDVKM. The V gene lost 6 bases and the J gene lost 0 bases, with 15 bases spanning the gap. The CDR3 has 16 residues. The CDR3 here is CASRLTQGSSYNEQFF. CDR3 bases: TGTGCCAGCAGATTGACGCAGGGGAGCTCCTACAATGAGCAGTTCTTC.

CDR3 residues: CASSQEGWTAKFYEQYF. The CDR3 bases are TGCGCCAGCAGCCAAGAGGGGTGGACTGCGAAATTCTACGAGCAGTACTTC. The chain employs TRBV4-3 and TRBJ2-7; D possibly corresponds to TRBD2 (5 bases). This CDR3 has 17 residues. Germline CDR1 LGHNA, CDR2 YSLEER. V was pared by 0 bases and J by 3 bases, with 18 bases between.

This chain connects TRBV7-6 to TRBJ2-7; D ambiguous. The V gene lost 2 bases and the J gene lost 2 bases, with 13 bases spanning the gap. This CDR3 has 15 residues. Germline CDR1 is SGHVS and CDR2 is FNYEAQ. CDR3 in amino acids: CASSLYGTFTYEQYF. Here the CDR3 DNA reads TGTGCCAGCAGCTTATACGGAACATTTACCTACGAGCAGTACTTC.

The J gene is TRBJ2-5, the V gene TRBV12-3 or TRBV12-4; D is unclear. V gave up 4 bases and J gave up 4 bases, with 13 bases separating them. This CDR3 has 14 amino acids. This chain's CDR3 is CASSSGPTVETQYF. The CDR3 DNA sequence: TGTGCCAGCAGTTCTGGCCCGACGGTAGAGACCCAGTACTTC.

This clonotype was seen many times. The CDR3 is CATSTRNTGELFF. The CDR3 DNA follows: TGTGCCACCAGCACCAGGAACACCGGGGAGCTGTTTTTT. J is TRBJ2-2 and V is TRBV15; D call uncertain. Trimming stripped 4 bases from V and 1 base from J, with 4 bases between. Germline V gene lookup returns CDR1 LNHNV and CDR2 YYDKDF (reference sequence). The CDR3 length is 13 residues.

This clonotype was seen only a few times. The chain combines TRBV29-1 with TRBJ2-7, with 9 bases lining up with TRBD1. Germline-derived CDR1 and CDR2 are SQVTM and ANQGSEA. The CDR3 has 13 residues. Trimming at V came to 6 bases and at J to 3 bases, leaving 6 bases not matched to a gene. The DNA for the CDR3 is TGCAGCGTCCGGACAGGGGACCGCTACGAGCAGTACTTC. The encoded protein is CSVRTGDRYEQYF.

This clonotype has a count of ten or more. V and J are TRBV12-3 or TRBV12-4 and TRBJ2-1; 11 nucleotides match TRBD2. With 6 bases clipped from V and 0 bases from J, the junction kept 10 bases outside the gene matches. This CDR3 spans 18 amino acids. Written as DNA, the CDR3 is TGTGCCAGCAGCACCCTAGCGGGAGGCTTCGACTCCTACAATGAGCAGTTCTTC. Amino acid sequence: CASSTLAGGFDSYNEQFF.

The chain joins TRBV12-5 to TRBJ1-1; TRBD1 matches at 8 bases. The J segment lost 3 bases and the V segment lost 0 bases, leaving 12 bases of the junction unmatched. The CDR3 loop spans 18 amino acids. The germline CDR1 and CDR2 sequences are LGHNT and FRNRAP. In nucleotides, the CDR3 is TGTGCTAGTGGTTTGGTAACCGGGCAGGGGGCGGTGGACACTGAAGCTTTCTTT. Translating it yields CASGLVTGQGAVDTEAFF.

The table lists this clonotype with a few counts. The genes are TRBV3-1 and TRBJ1-4; 7 nucleotides align to TRBD1. J gave up 7 bases and V 3 bases, and 5 bases lay outside the gene matches. The CDR3 totals 14 residues. In germline, CDR1 is LGHDT, CDR2 YNNKEL (reference sequence). CDR3 nucleotide sequence: TGTGCCAGCAGCCATCGACAGGGTGGTGAAAAACTGTTTTTT. This sequence encodes CASSHRQGGEKLFF.

The J gene is TRBJ1-2, the V gene TRBV12-3 or TRBV12-4; 7 bases line up with TRBD1. The CDR3 has 15 residues. V lost 2 bases and J lost 4; bases outside the gene matches: 7. The CDR3, as DNA: TGTGCCAGCAGTTTACCCCGAGGGGGCCTCTATGGCTACACCTTC. Residues: CASSLPRGGLYGYTF.